This T cell receptor beta chain was sequenced during a study of blood T cell repertoires in COVID-19. Study in general: Sites across the United States, Italy and Spain contributed samples from acute and convalescent COVID-19. Sources were T cells, B-cell-depleted T cells, or PBMCs; the material itself was cDNA or gDNA.

Per the germline V gene, CDR1 is MNHEY and CDR2 is SVGEGT. The CDR3 runs to 16 residues. Trimming stripped 3 bases from V and 0 bases from J, with 14 bases between. Seattle researchers signed up patients amid active infection and tracked them longitudinally. How the authors handled the data: Researchers report that nucleated cell counts were estimated from reference gene primer amplification. This table comes from immunoSEQ multiplex PCR, and its TCRdb copy is limited to in-frame clones, with some not included. The V and J calls and clone size were taken over from that table, and D and trimming were inferred from the DNA. The repertoire consists of around 50,000 clones, with over 75% occurring once and the leading ten covering roughly 11%.

The sample comprised peripheral blood. This TCR was sampled from a man aged 80 or over with COVID-19, enrolled during active disease. This chain uses TRBV6-2 or TRBV6-3 with TRBJ1-1; D perhaps matches TRBD1 (6 bases). This chain's CDR3 is CASSYNTGNMNTEAFF. In nucleotides, the CDR3 is TGTGCCAGCAGTTATAATACAGGGAACATGAACACTGAAGCTTTCTTT.